The 21 T cell receptor beta chains listed next were all sequenced from one sample in a study of PD-1 blockade in classical Hodgkin lymphoma. Repertoires were generated with immunoSEQ multiplex PCR, while TCRdb's copy carries only in-frame clones and drops some. The sample yields tens of thousands of clones, about three quarters seen once. Time point indicated: cycle 4 day 1 (C4D1), after around six weeks of nivolumab. All the patients suffered relapse after autologous stem cell transplantation, and brentuximab vedotin exposure differed. This material consisted of peripheral blood mononuclear cells (PBMCs), taken before the fourth cycle of nivolumab. The receptors were sampled from a human donor with classical Hodgkin lymphoma.

This clone has only a few counts. The chain couples TRBV7-6 to TRBJ1-1; D remains unclear. The CDR3 runs to 12 residues. CDR1 is SGHVS and CDR2 is FNYEAQ in the germline V gene. Trimming shortened V by 10 bases and J by 0 bases, and 9 bases separated the two germline ends. The CDR3 DNA sequence: TGTGCCATCTCCAAGCTGAACACTGAAGCTTTCTTT. This sequence encodes CAISKLNTEAFF.

CDR3 coding DNA: TGTGCCAGTAGTGCGGACAGCCTCGCCTATGGCTACACCTTC. This sequence encodes CASSADSLAYGYTF. This rearrangement joins TRBV19 to TRBJ1-2; D is perhaps TRBD1 (6 bases). CDR3 size: 14 residues. With 5 bases removed from V and 4 bases from J, the gap between germline ends came to 14 bases. Per germline, CDR1 LNHDA and CDR2 SQIVND (reference sequence).

The chain uses TRBV5-1 and TRBJ2-1; the D gene is possibly TRBD1 (5 bases). V lost 6 bases, J lost 2 bases, and 15 bases lay in between. The germline gives CDR1 SGHRS, CDR2 YFSETQ. This CDR3 contains 15 residues. The CDR3 DNA sequence: TGCGCCAGCACCTCGGAAGGGGCCACCTACAATGAGCAGTTCTTC. Its translation: CASTSEGATYNEQFF.

The J gene is TRBJ2-1, the V gene TRBV2, with D perhaps given as TRBD1 or TRBD2 (5 bases each). This CDR3 contains 14 residues. Trimming removed 7 bases at V and 6 bases at J, with 16 bases between. The germline gives CDR1 SNHLY, CDR2 FYNNEI. As DNA, the CDR3 is TGTGCCAGCACTGGGGGTTTAAGGGTCAATGAGCAGTTCTTC. This codes for CASTGGLRVNEQFF.

The chain has TRBV5-6 and TRBJ2-7; no firm D call. V was clipped by 1 base and J by 3 bases, with 11 bases between them. CDR3 length equals 14 residues. CDR1 and CDR2 from the germline V gene are SGHDT and YYEEEE. CDR3 in DNA: TGTGCCAGCAGCTTGACTTCCAGCGTCTACGAGCAGTACTTC. As protein: CASSLTSSVYEQYF.

This clone was counted at least ten times. The rearrangement uses TRBV19 and TRBJ1-1, with D possibly TRBD1 on 6 matching bases. V was pared by 8 bases and J by 4 bases, with 11 bases between. Per the germline V gene, CDR1 is LNHDA and CDR2 is SQIVND (reference sequence). The CDR3 contains 12 residues. CDR3: CASGVGGTEAFF. CDR3 bases: TGTGCCAGTGGTGTAGGGGGCACTGAAGCTTTCTTT.

The V and J genes are TRBV6-1 and TRBJ2-1; 8 bases fit TRBD2. V was clipped by 8 bases and J by 2 bases; unmatched bases: 8. This CDR3 has 15 amino acids. Germline values: CDR1 MNHNS, CDR2 SASEGT. The CDR3 is CASGGRGGPYNEQFF. CDR3 DNA: TGTGCCAGCGGGGGCCGGGGGGGCCCCTACAATGAGCAGTTCTTC.

The rearrangement uses TRBV7-9 and TRBJ1-6; 7 positions agree with TRBD1. The CDR3 has 17 residues. Trimming at V came to 1 base and at J to 8 bases, leaving 11 bases not matched to a gene. Germline CDR1 reads SEHNR; CDR2 reads FQNEAQ (reference sequence). Here the CDR3 reads CASSLGVSGGLDSPLHF. The CDR3, as DNA: TGTGCCAGCAGCTTAGGAGTATCAGGGGGTCTGGATTCACCCCTCCACTTT.

V and J are TRBV10-3 and TRBJ1-2; a possible D gene is TRBD1 (6 bases). V was cut by 6 bases and J by 2 bases, with 19 bases left in between. The CDR3 covers 16 residues. Germline CDR1 and CDR2: ENHRY and SYGVKD. CDR3 bases: TGTGCCATCAGGGCGGGGTACAGGGCAACCAACTATGGCTACACCTTC. Its translation is CAIRAGYRATNYGYTF.

The V call is TRBV7-2, the J call TRBJ2-5; 8 bases align to TRBD1. Germline CDR1 SGHTA, CDR2 FQGNSA. This CDR3 contains 15 residues. The J segment lost 5 bases and the V segment lost 5 bases, leaving 10 bases of the junction unmatched. DNA for the CDR3: TGTGCCAGCAGCCTAGGGGACAGGCGTACGGAGACCCAGTACTTC. It codes for CASSLGDRRTETQYF.

V usage is TRBV2 and J usage is TRBJ1-5; D is unresolved. CDR1 and CDR2 (germline): SNHLY, FYNNEI. V gave up 6 bases and J gave up 1 base, with 7 bases separating them. The CDR3 sequence is 13 residues long. CDR3 amino acids: CASRGSSNQPQHF. CDR3 DNA sequence: TGTGCCAGCAGAGGAAGCAGCAATCAGCCCCAGCATTTT. Combining the CDR3 with reference TRBV2 and TRBJ1-5 gives the whole variable domain EPEVTQTPSHQVTQMGQEVILRCVPISNHLYFYWYRQILGQKVEFLVSFYNNEISEKSEIFDDQFSVERPDGSNFTLKIRSTKLEDSAMYFCASRGSSNQPQHFGDGTRLSIL.

The chain recombines TRBV7-6 with TRBJ2-5; TRBD2 agrees at 9 bases. V shed 5 bases and J 6 bases; nucleotides not matched to a gene: 25. The CDR3 covers 20 residues. The germline V gene has CDR1 SGHVS and CDR2 FNYEAQ. CDR3 DNA sequence: TGTGCCAGCAGCCCCACAGCACCCGTTGTGGGCGGGGGGGCTAGAAAGACCCAGTACTTC. Amino acid sequence: CASSPTAPVVGGGARKTQYF.

The chain couples TRBV6-4 to TRBJ1-6; a weak D match, TRBD1 (5 bases). Per the germline V gene, CDR1 is MRHNA and CDR2 is SNTAGT. This CDR3 comprises 14 residues. The V gene lost 3 bases and the J gene lost 10 bases, with 13 bases spanning the gap. The CDR3, as DNA: TGTGCCAGCAGTGAATCGGCAGGGAACTCACCCCTCCACTTT. It yields the protein CASSESAGNSPLHF.

This chain connects TRBV7-2 to TRBJ1-2; tentatively, D is TRBD1 (6 bases). The CDR3 length is 15 residues. CDR1 is SGHTA and CDR2 is FQGNSA in the germline V gene. V gave up 5 bases and J gave up 6 bases, with 19 bases separating them. Written as DNA, the CDR3 is TGTGCCAGCAGCCGTAACTCGGGGGGCTTTGATGGCTACACCTTC. Protein product: CASSRNSGGFDGYTF. Full variable domain (outside the CDR3, taken from reference TRBV7-2 and TRBJ1-2): GAGVSQSPSNKVTEKGKDVELRCDPISGHTALYWYRQSLGQGLEFLIYFQGNSAPDKSGLPSDRFSAERTGGSVSTLTIQRTQQEDSAVYLCASSRNSGGFDGYTFGSGTRLTVV.

The chain links TRBV7-8 to TRBJ2-7, with 10 bases fitting TRBD1. Germline V CDR1 and CDR2: SGHVS, FQNEAQ. The CDR3 sequence is 14 residues long. V trimming: 5 bases; J trimming: 5 bases; junction bases outside the gene matches: 6. CDR3 protein: CASSDRDRGHEQYF. The DNA of the CDR3 is TGTGCCAGCAGCGACCGGGACAGGGGCCACGAGCAGTACTTC.

The chain employs TRBV25-1 and TRBJ2-1; 8 nucleotides agree with TRBD2. Germline CDR1 reads MGHDK; CDR2 reads SYGVNS. Germline trimming cut 1 base from V and 5 bases from J; bases unmatched to any gene: 4. CDR3 length: 15 residues. The CDR3 DNA reads TGTGCCAGCAGTGAATTGGGGCGGGGGGACAATGAGCAGTTCTTC. This translates into CASSELGRGDNEQFF.

The sample holds one count of this clone. The CDR3 bases are TGCGCCAGCAGCTCCGGGACAACGAACACCGGGGAGCTGTTTTTT. It yields the protein CASSSGTTNTGELFF. The rearrangement uses TRBV5-1 and TRBJ2-2; D perhaps matches TRBD1 (6 bases). The V gene's germline CDR1 is SGHRS and CDR2 YFSETQ. This CDR3 has 15 residues. V lost 3 bases to trimming and J lost 0 bases, with 9 bases between them.

As regards this clone: A read error may account for a junction end that differs from germline. Other DNA sequences from this sample encode an identical CDR3 as well. The CDR3 bases are TGTGCCAGCAGTCCTGCGGGGGGGCTTACGTACGAGCAGTATTTC. Protein sequence: CASSPAGGLTYEQYF. This rearrangement joins TRBV28 to TRBJ2-7; TRBD2 matches 9 bases. There are 15 residues in the CDR3. Germline V gene data show CDR1 as MDHEN and CDR2 as SYDVKM.

The V gene is TRBV18, the J gene TRBJ1-2; TRBD1 agrees at 9 bases. Looked up from germline, CDR1 is KGHSH and CDR2 is LQKENI. The CDR3 covers 13 residues. The V gene end was trimmed by 3 bases and the J gene end by 8 bases; junction bases not matched to a gene: 4. CDR3 coding DNA: TGTGCCAGCTCACCCGGGACAGGGTACGGCTACACCTTC. Translating gives CASSPGTGYGYTF. The full variable domain, completed using reference TRBV18 and TRBJ1-2, is NAGVMQNPRHLVRRRGQEARLRCSPMKGHSHVYWYRQLPEEGLKFMVYLQKENIIDESGMPKERFSAEFPKEGPSILRIQQVVRGDSAAYFCASSPGTGYGYTFGSGTRLTVV.

CDR3 sequence reads: CASSPTGHTDTQYF. CDR3 coding DNA: TGTGCCAGCAGCCCGACAGGCCACACAGATACGCAGTATTTT. V gene TRBV11-1 combines with J gene TRBJ2-3; weak D call: TRBD1 (6 bases). Germline lookup yields CDR1 SGHAT and CDR2 FQDESV (reference sequence). V dropped 5 bases and J dropped 2 bases, with 11 bases sitting between them. The CDR3 runs 14 residues.

This chain connects TRBV28 to TRBJ2-7; the match to TRBD1 covers 11 bases. Germline assignment: CDR1 MDHEN and CDR2 SYDVKM. V dropped 2 bases and J dropped 6; count of bases not matched to a gene: 3. This CDR3 is built from 14 residues. CDR3 region: CASSLVGQGAEQYF. The CDR3 DNA reads as TGTGCCAGCAGTTTAGTAGGACAGGGGGCCGAGCAGTACTTC. Complete variable domain (other parts from reference TRBV28 and TRBJ2-7): DVKVTQSSRYLVKRTGEKVFLECVQDMDHENMFWYRQDPGLGLRLIYFSYDVKMKEKGDIPEGYSVSREKKERFSLILESASTNQTSMYLCASSLVGQGAEQYFGPGTRLTVT.